The clone carrying this T cell receptor beta chain was observed a few times. Its antigen is not known. The CDR3 totals 16 residues. Trimming took 0 bases from V and 6 from J; bases not matched to a gene: 7. Germline CDR1 LNHNV, CDR2 YYDKDF (reference sequence). The data were obtained in a study of T cells after yellow fever vaccination. Using its own MiXCR run on the 5' RACE reads, TCRdb lists one record per CDR3 protein. The data contain a few hundred thousand distinct CDR3 sequences, about 4% of them singletons. The study's findings and limits: Contaminating bulk clonotypes could be abundant in FACS-sorted repertoires.

This chain uses TRBV15 with TRBJ1-5, with 8 bases lining up with TRBD1. This sequence was found in a man younger than 35 who received the YFV17D yellow fever vaccine. Sequenced material: PBMCs, taken 5 days after the yellow fever booster vaccination. CDR3 region: CATSRDLTGGGQPQHF. The CDR3 nucleotides are TGTGCCACCAGCAGAGATCTTACAGGGGGGGGTCAGCCCCAGCATTTT.